Below are 10 T cell receptor beta chains sequenced from a single sample in a study of T cell responses to AZD1222 COVID-19 vaccine (dated by TCRdb to about 2021). Taken with the paper, the label for time point translates to: about 28 days (+/-7) after the second vaccine dose. The library came from the immunoSEQ multiplex PCR assay. TCRdb stores this immuneACCESS table with in-frame sequences only. Part of the clones is absent; in the studies checked, under half of the shortfall reflects unresolved V genes, and no reason is known for the rest. This sample gives some 84,000 clones in total; about 83% of them show up just once. Approximately 10% of the sample lies in the top ten. The sequencing used peripheral blood, collected 28 days after the second AZD1222 dose. These receptors were taken from an adult who received the AZD1222 COVID-19 vaccine.

This chain links TRBV2 with TRBJ2-2, with 8 bases fitting TRBD1. The CDR3 loop spans 16 amino acids. Germline lookup yields CDR1 SNHLY and CDR2 FYNNEI. The ends lost 4 bases at V and 2 bases at J; junction bases unmatched: 6. The CDR3 region has the DNA TGTGCCAGCAGTGGGAACAGGGGGACTAACACCGGGGAGCTGTTTTTT. Translation: CASSGNRGTNTGELFF.

The genes are TRBV6-5 and TRBJ1-1; 8 bases are shared with TRBD1. Germline V gene sequence: CDR1 MNHEY, CDR2 SVGAGI. The ends lost 7 bases at V and 4 bases at J; junction bases unmatched: 5. The CDR3 loop spans 13 amino acids. Written as DNA, the CDR3 is TGTGCCAGCACCTTGACAGGGGCCACTGAAGCTTTCTTT. It yields the protein CASTLTGATEAFF.

J is TRBJ2-7 and V is TRBV6-5; D is unclear. This CDR3 is built from 11 residues. Germline V gene sequence: CDR1 MNHEY, CDR2 SVGAGI. The V and J ends lost 6 bases and 2 bases respectively, with 5 bases between them. The CDR3 DNA reads TGTGCCAGCAGGGATACCTACGAGCAGTACTTC. Amino acids: CASRDTYEQYF.

CDR3 residues: CASSETLTTGELFF. DNA of the CDR3: TGTGCCAGCAGCGAGACACTCACCACCGGGGAGCTGTTTTTT. The chain uses TRBV3-1 (or the pseudogene TRBV3-2) and TRBJ2-2; no clear D gene. In germline, CDR1 is LGHDT, CDR2 YNNKEL (reference sequence). This CDR3 has 14 residues. V was pared by 5 bases and J by 4 bases, with 11 bases between.

V usage is TRBV6-2 or TRBV6-3 and J usage is TRBJ2-4; D remains unclear. The germline V gene encodes CDR1 MNHEY and CDR2 SVGEGT. CDR3 length: 16 amino acids. Trimming removed 5 bases from V and 0 bases from J, with 14 bases in between. The CDR3 loop is CASSPPTDLAKNIQYF. The CDR3 region has the DNA TGTGCCAGCAGTCCCCCGACGGATCTAGCCAAAAACATTCAGTACTTC.

In regard to this clone: One end of the junction varies from germline; a read error may be responsible. The gene calls are TRBV7-7 and TRBJ2-1, with D tentatively TRBD1 (5 bases). The germline V gene has CDR1 SSHAT and CDR2 FNYEAQ (reference sequence). The CDR3 has 16 residues. The CDR3 region has the DNA TGTGCTAGCAGCTTAGGAGTTAGGGGTCCCTACAATGAGCAGTTCTTC. Amino acid sequence: CASSLGVRGPYNEQFF.

The rearrangement links TRBV10-3 to TRBJ2-1; TRBD1 aligns across 10 bases. V trimming: 3 bases; J trimming: 5 bases; junction bases outside the gene matches: 4. The CDR3 spans 15 residues. Germline CDR1 is ENHRY and CDR2 is SYGVKD. CDR3 protein: CAISDMTGGHNEQFF. As DNA, the CDR3 is TGTGCCATCAGTGACATGACAGGGGGCCACAATGAGCAGTTCTTC.

This chain joins TRBV5-8 and TRBJ1-1; a possible D gene is TRBD1 (5 bases). The CDR3 is made up of 15 amino acids. Trimming removed 0 bases from V and 4 bases from J, with 13 bases in between. Germline V gene sequence: CDR1 SGHTS, CDR2 YDEGEE. The CDR3 region is CASSLAIGESTEAFF. The CDR3 nucleotides are TGTGCCAGCAGCTTGGCCATAGGGGAAAGCACTGAAGCTTTCTTT. Using reference TRBV5-8 and TRBJ1-1 for the parts outside the CDR3, the full variable domain is EAGVTQSPTHLIKTRGQQATLRCSPISGHTSVYWYQQALGLGLQFLLWYDEGEERNRGNFPPRFSGRQFPNYSSELNVNALELEDSALYLCASSLAIGESTEAFFGQGTRLTVV.

V gene TRBV19 combines with J gene TRBJ2-1; 7 bases line up with TRBD1. The CDR3 covers 16 residues. With 6 bases clipped from V and 4 bases from J, the junction kept 12 bases outside the gene matches. In germline, CDR1 is LNHDA, CDR2 SQIVND (reference sequence). The CDR3 region is CASRSLRDSSYNEQFF. CDR3 nucleotide sequence: TGTGCCAGTAGGAGCCTCCGGGACAGCTCATACAATGAGCAGTTCTTC.

This clone was counted a few times. This sequence joins TRBV20-1 and TRBJ2-3; D assignment may be TRBD1 or TRBD2 (5 bases each). CDR3 length: 11 residues. Germline CDR1 reads DFQATT; CDR2 reads SNEGSKA (reference sequence). Between the trimmed V and J ends, which lost 5 bases and 5 bases, there was a span of 8 bases. In nucleotides, the CDR3 is TGCAGTGCTTCGAGGGGAGATACGCAGTATTTT. Translation gives CSASRGDTQYF.